These 21 T cell receptor beta chains originate from one sample sequenced in a study of CXCR3-negative and CXCR3-positive naive CD8 T cells. Study-level points and caveats: Compared with CXCR3-negative naive cells, CXCR3-positive naive cells showed more hydrophobic TRB CDR3s.

These receptors' targets are unknown. UMI-tagged TRB cDNA libraries were built via 5' RACE. TCRdb processed the 5' RACE reads again and assigns one entry to each CDR3 protein, with no DNA. The data include roughly 99,000 distinct CDR3 sequences; the top ten clones carry about 1%. Sequencing used naive CXCR3+ CD8+ T cells from blood. Subset defined: CD45RO-CCR7+CD27+CD95- naive CD8+ T cells expressing CXCR3 (TNR3+). The receptors shown here come from a human donor in good health. Some clones in this sample may be carry-over from other donors' samples.

The chain recombines TRBV2 with TRBJ2-7; checking the TCRdb D call of TRBD2 is not possible without DNA. This CDR3 has 17 amino acids. Germline CDR1 reads SNHLY; CDR2 reads FYNNEI. The CDR3 region is CASSGLGGKKYPYEQYF.

This chain connects TRBV12-3 or TRBV12-4 to TRBJ1-2; TCRdb calls TRBD1, which cannot be checked without DNA. CDR3 length equals 14 residues. The CDR3 sequence is CASRNPGQIYGYTF.

This chain joins TRBV6-2 or TRBV6-3 and TRBJ2-3; the D call from TCRdb, TRBD2, cannot be confirmed without DNA. In germline, CDR1 is MNHEY, CDR2 SVGEGT. This CDR3 region has 21 residues. The CDR3 protein is CASSYSFLAGDPVFGTDTQYF.

V is TRBV29-1 and J is TRBJ2-1. The CDR3 loop spans 11 amino acids. The germline gives CDR1 SQVTM, CDR2 ANQGSEA. CDR3 amino acids: CSVSFPNEQFF.

The chain uses TRBV7-6 and TRBJ2-7; absent DNA, TCRdb's TRBD1 call cannot be checked. The CDR3 is made up of 15 amino acids. The germline V gene encodes CDR1 SGHVS and CDR2 FNYEAQ. The chain's CDR3 is CASSPGATGTYEQYF.

This chain joins TRBV4-1 and TRBJ2-7; TCRdb names TRBD1, which stays unverified in the absence of DNA. This CDR3 is built from 13 residues. Germline values: CDR1 MGHRA, CDR2 YSYEKL. CDR3 loop: CASSQYDSYEQYF.

The chain uses TRBV24-1 and TRBJ2-3; TCRdb's D gene call, TRBD2, goes unchecked for lack of DNA. Germline assignment: CDR1 KGHDR and CDR2 SFDVKD. CDR3 length: 18 amino acids. The CDR3 sequence is CATSDSGLAGGTTDTQYF.

The genes are TRBV7-9 and TRBJ2-6; TCRdb selects TRBD1, and the lack of DNA leaves this call unchecked. The CDR3 extends over 18 amino acids. Germline lookup yields CDR1 SEHNR and CDR2 FQNEAQ (reference sequence). The CDR3: CASSPIRQGAYGANVLTF.

The V call is TRBV10-3, the J call TRBJ2-3; absent DNA, TCRdb's TRBD2 call cannot be checked. Germline V lookup: CDR1 ENHRY, CDR2 SYGVKD. This CDR3 has 17 residues. The CDR3 here is CAINIRGLAAGTDTQYF.

This chain joins TRBV12-3 or TRBV12-4 and TRBJ2-1; the TRBD1 assignment by TCRdb is unverifiable without DNA. The CDR3 loop spans 14 amino acids. The CDR3 region is CASSLAGGNNEQFF.

J is TRBJ1-5 and V is TRBV7-8. CDR1 and CDR2 (germline): SGHVS, FQNEAQ. The CDR3 contains 17 residues. The CDR3 loop reads CASSLESGLKLIQPQHF. The full variable domain, rest sourced from reference TRBV7-8 and TRBJ1-5, is GAGVSQSPRYKVAKRGQDVALRCDPISGHVSLFWYQQALGQGPEFLTYFQNEAQLDKSGLPSDRFFAERPEGSVSTLKIQRTQQEDSAVYLCASSLESGLKLIQPQHFGDGTRLSIL.

V usage is TRBV29-1 and J usage is TRBJ2-5; TCRdb names TRBD1, which stays unverified in the absence of DNA. Per germline, CDR1 SQVTM and CDR2 ANQGSEA. The CDR3 consists of 14 residues. CDR3 sequence reads: CSVVAWGKQETQYF.

The chain uses TRBV7-3 and TRBJ2-1; TCRdb picks TRBD2, but there is no DNA to check that call. This CDR3 contains 15 residues. In germline, CDR1 is SGHTA, CDR2 FQGTGA. The CDR3 is CASSRSGLTNNEQFF.

The rearrangement links TRBV12-5 to TRBJ2-1; the D gene TCRdb calls, TRBD2, cannot be checked with no DNA. CDR3 length equals 15 residues. Germline CDR1 and CDR2: LGHNT and FRNRAP. CDR3 protein: CASGLVIGGYNEQFF.

The gene calls are TRBV29-1 and TRBJ1-1. This CDR3 comprises 12 residues. Germline V gives CDR1 SQVTM, CDR2 ANQGSEA. CDR3 sequence reads: CSVVSWEGEDFF. Full variable domain (rest looked up from reference TRBV29-1 and TRBJ1-1): SAVISQKPSRDICQRGTSLTIQCQVDSQVTMMFWYRQQPGQSLTLIATANQGSEATYESGFVIDKFPISRPNLTFSTLTVSNMSPEDSSIYLCSVVSWEGEDFFGQGTRLTVV.

The V and J genes are TRBV9 and TRBJ2-4; the D call from TCRdb, TRBD1, cannot be confirmed without DNA. Germline values: CDR1 SGDLS, CDR2 YYNGEE. The CDR3 covers 16 residues. This chain's CDR3 is CASSVFVEGGLNIQYF.

The chain employs TRBV12-3 or TRBV12-4 and TRBJ1-1; TCRdb designates TRBD1, a call that cannot be tested without DNA. The CDR3 is 17 amino acids. CDR3: CASSFDPTGSLNTEAFF.

The rearrangement uses TRBV28 and TRBJ2-5; TCRdb's D call of TRBD1 is untestable without DNA. Germline CDR1 is MDHEN and CDR2 is SYDVKM. This CDR3 spans 16 amino acids. CDR3 protein: CASSLGAVYLQETQYF.

The V call is TRBV14, the J call TRBJ2-1. The CDR3 loop spans 11 amino acids. The V gene's germline CDR1 is SGHDN and CDR2 FVKESK. The CDR3 protein is CASSQDNEQFF.

The V call is TRBV5-6, the J call TRBJ2-7; TCRdb's assignment of TRBD1 cannot be checked, as there is no DNA. Germline V gene sequence: CDR1 SGHDT, CDR2 YYEEEE. The CDR3 runs to 17 residues. The CDR3 sequence is CASSDPPRGHYPYEQYF.

V usage is TRBV7-9 and J usage is TRBJ2-7. The CDR3 covers 12 residues. Germline CDR1 is SEHNR and CDR2 is FQNEAQ (reference sequence). The CDR3 reads CASSEATYEQYF.